A selection of T cell receptor beta chains follows, all from one sample in a study of regulatory T cells in long-lasting Graves disease. TCRdb reprocessed the multiplex PCR reads with MiXCR, giving one entry per CDR3 protein. The table lists roughly 490,000 distinct CDR3 sequences, less than 25% of them singletons, with around 13% in the top ten. This specimen consisted of peripheral blood mononuclear cells (PBMCs), obtained when the disease was refractory, from a patient treated with antithyroid drugs. The receptors here all came from a female donor with Graves disease. Both conserved end residues are trimmed from each CDR3. The order of the fields is V gene, J gene, CDR3 protein.

V gene: TRBV5-1; J gene: TRBJ2-7; CDR3 protein: ASSRRGGTLEQY
V gene: TRBV11-2; J gene: TRBJ2-4; CDR3 protein: ASSSVAKNIQY
V gene: TRBV19; J gene: TRBJ1-1; CDR3 protein: ASSIRRQGNTEAF
V gene: TRBV20-1; J gene: TRBJ2-7; CDR3 protein: SARDQRGVEQY
V gene: TRBV5-1; J gene: TRBJ1-1; CDR3 protein: ASSPGGTDLNTEAF
V gene: TRBV20-1; J gene: TRBJ1-1; CDR3 protein: SANTGSSEAF
V gene: TRBV9; J gene: TRBJ2-2; CDR3 protein: ASSVGTTDTGELF
V gene: TRBV7-8; J gene: TRBJ2-5; CDR3 protein: ASSFFPSPQETQY
V gene: TRBV6-2/TRBV6-3; J gene: TRBJ1-1; CDR3 protein: ASGRDTEAF
V gene: TRBV7-9; J gene: TRBJ1-2; CDR3 protein: ASSLELDRHYGYT
V gene: TRBV27; J gene: TRBJ2-7; CDR3 protein: ASSSSGTEPTYEQY
V gene: TRBV7-2; J gene: TRBJ2-7; CDR3 protein: ASTLYSGSSLMGSEQY
V gene: TRBV28; J gene: TRBJ1-3; CDR3 protein: ASNQGTSSGNTIY
V gene: TRBV3-1; J gene: TRBJ2-2; CDR3 protein: ASSPPDPVAGTNTGELF
V gene: TRBV11-3; J gene: TRBJ1-1; CDR3 protein: ASSQARGPNTEAF
V gene: TRBV28; J gene: TRBJ2-7; CDR3 protein: ASSLTGAWGEQY
V gene: TRBV7-2; J gene: TRBJ2-5; CDR3 protein: ASSLVGGTAQETQY
V gene: TRBV28; J gene: TRBJ1-2; CDR3 protein: ASSTGTDSNYGYT
V gene: TRBV20-1; J gene: TRBJ1-2; CDR3 protein: SARDYRRSLEDGYT
V gene: TRBV7-2; J gene: TRBJ2-7; CDR3 protein: ASSLLGGRTYEQY